A selection of T cell receptor beta chains follows, all from one sample in a study of blood T cells in healthy people across ages. TCRdb re-derived calls from the 5' RACE reads in MiXCR, one entry per CDR3 protein. The sample includes 700,000 to 900,000 distinct CDR3 sequences, less than 70% seen only once; the top ten take approximately 40%. Sample: blood. These receptors all come from an elderly man in good health. The CDR3 runs from the conserved cysteine through the conserved F or W. Each record gives: CDR3 protein, V gene, CDR3 length, D gene, J gene. A D gene is named only where the DNA matches it firmly.

cdr3_aa: CIGAGGRGQYGYTF
v_call: TRBV29-1
cdr3_length: 14
d_call: TRBD1
j_call: TRBJ1-2

cdr3_aa: CASRAVAYEQYF
v_call: TRBV10-2
cdr3_length: 12
d_call: NA
j_call: NA

cdr3_aa: CASSPSGGRGGEQFF
v_call: TRBV18
cdr3_length: 15
d_call: TRBD1
j_call: TRBJ2-1

cdr3_aa: CASSQVTGGRYGYTF
v_call: TRBV3-1
cdr3_length: 15
d_call: TRBD1
j_call: TRBJ1-2

cdr3_aa: CASSPSSGQGSYNSPLHF
v_call: TRBV11-2
cdr3_length: 18
d_call: TRBD1
j_call: TRBJ1-6

cdr3_aa: CASSRRDYSADTQYF
v_call: TRBV3-1
cdr3_length: 15
d_call: TRBD2
j_call: TRBJ2-3

cdr3_aa: CASSPLLAGESHEQFF
v_call: TRBV18
cdr3_length: 16
d_call: TRBD2
j_call: TRBJ2-1

cdr3_aa: CASSQERTSTTEQYF
v_call: TRBV3-1
cdr3_length: 15
d_call: TRBD2
j_call: TRBJ2-7

cdr3_aa: CASSQGWREETQYF
v_call: TRBV4-2
cdr3_length: 14
d_call: NA
j_call: TRBJ2-5

cdr3_aa: CSAPVRGTEAFF
v_call: TRBV20-1
cdr3_length: 12
d_call: NA
j_call: TRBJ1-1

cdr3_aa: CATSSQAGTYEQYF
v_call: TRBV15
cdr3_length: 14
d_call: NA
j_call: NA

cdr3_aa: CASSLGEADTQYF
v_call: TRBV7-3
cdr3_length: 13
d_call: NA
j_call: TRBJ2-3

cdr3_aa: CASSPRQGAAYEQYF
v_call: TRBV6-6
cdr3_length: 15
d_call: NA
j_call: TRBJ2-7

cdr3_aa: CASSSSMGYAYF
v_call: TRBV27
cdr3_length: 12
d_call: NA
j_call: TRBJ2-3

cdr3_aa: CSVELGSQQFF
v_call: TRBV29-1
cdr3_length: 11
d_call: NA
j_call: TRBJ2-1

cdr3_aa: CASSQGTINYGYTF
v_call: TRBV3-1
cdr3_length: 14
d_call: NA
j_call: TRBJ1-2

cdr3_aa: CASSQAGTYSYEQYF
v_call: TRBV4-1
cdr3_length: 15
d_call: NA
j_call: TRBJ2-7

cdr3_aa: CASSYGQVGEQYF
v_call: TRBV6-5
cdr3_length: 13
d_call: TRBD1
j_call: NA

cdr3_aa: CASSLSPHGYTF
v_call: TRBV12-3/TRBV12-4
cdr3_length: 12
d_call: NA
j_call: TRBJ1-2

cdr3_aa: CASSPRGQGKETQYF
v_call: TRBV7-9
cdr3_length: 15
d_call: TRBD1
j_call: TRBJ2-5

cdr3_aa: CSVGQGLTEAFF
v_call: TRBV20-1
cdr3_length: 12
d_call: TRBD1
j_call: TRBJ1-1

cdr3_aa: CASSALYNSPLHF
v_call: TRBV25-1
cdr3_length: 13
d_call: NA
j_call: TRBJ1-6

cdr3_aa: CASTAGGTGAKGYTF
v_call: TRBV12-3/TRBV12-4
cdr3_length: 15
d_call: NA
j_call: TRBJ1-2

cdr3_aa: CASSGGSRDAYF
v_call: TRBV2
cdr3_length: 12
d_call: NA
j_call: TRBJ2-3

cdr3_aa: CASGLGSGQLASYNEQFF
v_call: TRBV12-5
cdr3_length: 18
d_call: TRBD1
j_call: TRBJ2-1

cdr3_aa: CAWKGHDNSPLHF
v_call: TRBV30
cdr3_length: 13
d_call: NA
j_call: TRBJ1-6

cdr3_aa: CASSVATSGGQETQYF
v_call: TRBV9
cdr3_length: 16
d_call: TRBD2
j_call: TRBJ2-5

cdr3_aa: CASSLNRDEAFF
v_call: TRBV11-1
cdr3_length: 12
d_call: NA
j_call: TRBJ1-1

cdr3_aa: CASSQTGGYEQYF
v_call: TRBV3-1
cdr3_length: 13
d_call: NA
j_call: TRBJ2-7

cdr3_aa: CASSPPGTSGMGQFF
v_call: TRBV4-1
cdr3_length: 15
d_call: TRBD2
j_call: TRBJ2-1

cdr3_aa: CASSPRDLETLGIQYF
v_call: TRBV4-1
cdr3_length: 16
d_call: NA
j_call: TRBJ2-7

cdr3_aa: CATSRDHTDTQYF
v_call: TRBV15
cdr3_length: 13
d_call: NA
j_call: TRBJ2-3

cdr3_aa: CASSTLGEGNQPQHF
v_call: TRBV28
cdr3_length: 15
d_call: NA
j_call: TRBJ1-5

cdr3_aa: CSAREGQNTGELFF
v_call: TRBV20-1
cdr3_length: 14
d_call: NA
j_call: TRBJ2-2

cdr3_aa: CASSRLSLAYNEQFF
v_call: TRBV12-3/TRBV12-4
cdr3_length: 15
d_call: NA
j_call: TRBJ2-1

cdr3_aa: CASKGRDVANEQYF
v_call: TRBV3-1
cdr3_length: 14
d_call: TRBD2
j_call: TRBJ2-5

cdr3_aa: CASSPNRVGGANVLTF
v_call: TRBV18
cdr3_length: 16
d_call: NA
j_call: TRBJ2-6

cdr3_aa: CASSLEGKSSYNEQFF
v_call: TRBV5-1
cdr3_length: 16
d_call: NA
j_call: TRBJ2-1

cdr3_aa: CASSLSGSGTGELFF
v_call: TRBV3-1
cdr3_length: 15
d_call: TRBD2
j_call: TRBJ2-2

cdr3_aa: CASSSPGQRGEQYF
v_call: TRBV28
cdr3_length: 14
d_call: NA
j_call: TRBJ2-7

cdr3_aa: CASAIRDGGTDTQYF
v_call: TRBV7-3
cdr3_length: 15
d_call: NA
j_call: TRBJ2-3

cdr3_aa: CASRTAGWETQYF
v_call: TRBV7-9
cdr3_length: 13
d_call: NA
j_call: TRBJ2-5

cdr3_aa: CSASWQGMSYEQYF
v_call: TRBV20-1
cdr3_length: 14
d_call: NA
j_call: NA

cdr3_aa: CATTSGSGEQFF
v_call: TRBV2
cdr3_length: 12
d_call: TRBD2
j_call: TRBJ2-1

cdr3_aa: CASRPSRAGTEAFF
v_call: TRBV28
cdr3_length: 14
d_call: NA
j_call: TRBJ1-1

cdr3_aa: CASRREYEQYF
v_call: TRBV2
cdr3_length: 11
d_call: NA
j_call: TRBJ2-7

cdr3_aa: CASSPQDGTEAFF
v_call: TRBV9
cdr3_length: 13
d_call: NA
j_call: TRBJ1-1

cdr3_aa: CSVERGGLGQTQYF
v_call: TRBV29-1
cdr3_length: 14
d_call: NA
j_call: TRBJ2-5

cdr3_aa: CASSSRQETNTEAFF
v_call: TRBV7-9
cdr3_length: 15
d_call: NA
j_call: TRBJ1-1